These T cell receptor beta chains were read from a single sample in a study of low-dose radiotherapy and immunotherapy resistance in tumors. From the reads, TCRdb called clonotypes with MiXCR, one entry per CDR3 protein. Counted here are some 100,000 distinct CDR3 sequences, under 25% occurring once; the ten biggest clones make up 4.1%. The sample in question was PBMCs, obtained after low-dose radiotherapy plus immunotherapy. These receptors were taken from a male donor with prostate cancer. CDR3s include the opening cysteine and the closing phenylalanine or tryptophan. D genes are given only for firm matches. Not every row has a clone size; where given, it reads once, few, many or a size class.

D | J | size | V | DNA | CDR3
NA | TRBJ2-5 | few | TRBV12-3/TRBV12-4 | TGTGCCAGCAGTTTGACTGCGGGCTTGCGAGAGACCCAGTACTTC | CASSLTAGLRETQYF
NA | TRBJ2-2 | many | TRBV7-2 | TGTGCCAGCAGCCCAGAGGAGGGGCGCACCGGGGAGCTGTTTTTT | CASSPEEGRTGELFF
TRBD1 | TRBJ2-7 | many | TRBV5-1 | TGCGCCAGCAGTTACGGGACAGGGAACGAGCAGTACTTC | CASSYGTGNEQYF
NA | TRBJ1-2 | many | TRBV7-2 | TGTGCCAGCAGCTGGAGACAGCTCTATGGCTACACCTTC | CASSWRQLYGYTF
NA | TRBJ1-2 | NA | TRBV28 | TGTGCCAGCAGTAGGGGCAGTCCCTATGGCTACACCTTC | CASSRGSPYGYTF
TRBD2 | TRBJ2-2 | many | TRBV13 | TGTGCCAGCAGTGCCGGGACTAGGGGGGCCGGGGAGCTGTTTTTT | CASSAGTRGAGELFF
NA | TRBJ2-1 | NA | TRBV3-1 | TGTGCCAGCAGCCAAGATGGGACAAGGGATGAGCAGTTCTTC | CASSQDGTRDEQFF
TRBD1 | TRBJ2-1 | many | TRBV6-1 | TGTGCCAGCTCAGGGACAGGGGGCCGTCGGGGCTACAATGAGCAGTTCTTC | CASSGTGGRRGYNEQFF
NA | TRBJ2-5 | NA | TRBV20-1 | TGCAGTGCTAGAGATGACAGGTCAGGGGAGACCCAGTACTTC | CSARDDRSGETQYF
TRBD1 | TRBJ1-2 | few | TRBV5-4 | TGTGCCAGCAGCCTAGGGACAGTCGACGGCTACACCTTC | CASSLGTVDGYTF
TRBD2 | TRBJ2-1 | medium-sized | TRBV12-3/TRBV12-4 | TGTGCCATAAGCGGGAGCTCCTACAATGAGCAGTTCTTC | CAISGSSYNEQFF
NA | TRBJ1-3 | many | TRBV30 | TGTGCCTGGACCAGGGGTGGAAACACCATATATTTT | CAWTRGGNTIYF
TRBD1 | TRBJ2-7 | NA | TRBV2 | TGTGCCAGCGGACAGGGCTTCCCCTACGAGCAGTACTTC | CASGQGFPYEQYF
TRBD1 | TRBJ1-1 | NA | TRBV28 | TGTGCCAGCAGTCCTAGGGCACAGGGGAGGGGAACTGAAGCTTTCTTT | CASSPRAQGRGTEAFF
TRBD1 | TRBJ2-7 | NA | TRBV5-1 | TGCGCCAGCAGCTGGGACAGATCCTACGAGCAGTACTTC | CASSWDRSYEQYF
NA | TRBJ2-5 | many | TRBV3-1 | TGTGCCAGCAGCCAAGGGGAGATTGAGACCCAGTACTTC | CASSQGEIETQYF
NA | TRBJ2-1 | many | TRBV5-5 | TGTGCCAGCAGCTTATATGTAGTCCCCAGGATTTACAATGAGCAGTTCTTC | CASSLYVVPRIYNEQFF
NA | TRBJ1-1 | many | TRBV19 | TGTGCCAGTAGTATCCCACAGAAGGGGCGGTTGGACACTGAAGCTTTCTTT | CASSIPQKGRLDTEAFF
TRBD1 | TRBJ1-1 | many | TRBV20-1 | TGCAGTGCTAGGGCCAGGGGGGGGAACACTGAAGCTTTCTTT | CSARARGGNTEAFF
NA | TRBJ2-5 | many | TRBV20-1 | TGCAGTGCTAGAGAAGGGCGGGGAGGCCAAGAGACCCAGTACTTC | CSAREGRGGQETQYF
TRBD1 | TRBJ1-5 | many | TRBV20-1 | TGCAGTGCTGGCCGGGACAGGGGACGGTCGGAGCCCCAGCATTTT | CSAGRDRGRSEPQHF
TRBD1 | TRBJ1-3 | many | TRBV9 | TGTGCCAGCAGCGTAGCTCCCGGGACAGCCTCTGGAAACACCATATATTTT | CASSVAPGTASGNTIYF
NA | TRBJ2-5 | many | TRBV7-9 | TGTGCCAGCAAATACAGGGCCCAAGAGACCCAGTACTTC | CASKYRAQETQYF
TRBD2 | TRBJ2-5 | many | TRBV23-1 | TGCGCCAGCCCGATAGAGGGACTAGTCGGAGAGACCCAGTACTTC | CASPIEGLVGETQYF
NA | TRBJ2-5 | NA | TRBV28 | TGTGCCAGCCAGAAAGCAGAGACCCAGTACTTC | CASQKAETQYF
NA | TRBJ1-5 | NA | TRBV6-2/TRBV6-3 | TGTGCCAGCGCCCCCACTAGCAATCAGCCCCAGCATTTT | CASAPTSNQPQHF
TRBD1 | TRBJ1-2 | many | TRBV19 | TGTGCCAGTAGTGGACAGGCCCACTTGGGCTACACCTTC | CASSGQAHLGYTF
NA | TRBJ2-1 | many | TRBV4-2 | TGTGCCAGCAGTGGCGGGTTATCCTACAATGAGCAGTTCTTC | CASSGGLSYNEQFF
NA | TRBJ2-7 | once | TRBV30 | TGTGCCTGGAGGAGGGGATTTCACGAGCAGTACTTC | CAWRRGFHEQYF
TRBD2 | TRBJ2-5 | many | TRBV7-9 | TGTGCCAGCAGCTCCGGGCGGGGGGTTAGAGAGACCCAGTACTTC | CASSSGRGVRETQYF
TRBD1 | TRBJ2-1 | many | TRBV2 | TGTGCCAGCAGTTGGGGACAGGGGGCAAATGAGCAGTTCTTC | CASSWGQGANEQFF
TRBD2 | TRBJ2-7 | many | TRBV20-1 | TGCAGTGCTAGAGGCGTGGTCAGCGGGAGCTCCTACGAGCAGTACTTC | CSARGVVSGSSYEQYF
NA | TRBJ2-7 | many | TRBV14 | TGTGCCAGCAGCCAAGGGTACGAGCAGTACTTC | CASSQGYEQYF
NA | TRBJ2-5 | many | TRBV20-1 | TGCAGTGCTAGAGCCCACCGGGGTGAGGGGGAGACCCAGTACTTC | CSARAHRGEGETQYF
TRBD1 | TRBJ1-5 | many | TRBV27 | TGTGCCAGCAGTTTTGGGACAGGGGAGCCCCAGCATTTT | CASSFGTGEPQHF
NA | TRBJ2-2 | many | TRBV9 | TGTGCCAGCAGCTCAGGGGGGATAACCGGGGAGCTGTTTTTT | CASSSGGITGELFF
TRBD1 | TRBJ1-2 | NA | TRBV28 | TGTGCCAGCGCCGCAGGGGGCTATGGCTACACCTTC | CASAAGGYGYTF
TRBD2 | TRBJ2-7 | many | TRBV4-2 | TGTGCCAGCAGCCAAGATCCCCCCCAACTAGCGGGGGGGGGGGTCGAGCAGTACTTC | CASSQDPPQLAGGGVEQYF
NA | TRBJ1-6 | many | TRBV12-2 | TGTGCAAGTCGCTTAAGCCCGGACAGGGGATATATCATTTATAATTCACCCCTCCACTTT | CASRLSPDRGYIIYNSPLHF
TRBD2 | TRBJ2-1 | many | TRBV12-3/TRBV12-4 | TGTGCCAGCAGTAAGGGACTAGCCCACCCCAATGAGCAGTTCTTC | CASSKGLAHPNEQFF
TRBD1 | TRBJ2-3 | NA | TRBV7-2 | TGTGCCAGCGGCGGACAGGGGGTCACAGATACGCAGTATTTT | CASGGQGVTDTQYF
TRBD2 | TRBJ2-7 | many | TRBV5-1 | TGCGCCAGCAGGGGACTAGCGGGGGAATACGAGCAGTACTTC | CASRGLAGEYEQYF
NA | TRBJ2-7 | many | TRBV12-3/TRBV12-4 | TGTGCCAGCAGTTGGGAAGGGGTTAGCTCCTACGAGCAGTACTTC | CASSWEGVSSYEQYF
TRBD2 | TRBJ2-1 | many | TRBV11-2 | TGTGCCAGCAGGCGTATTAGCGGGGGGGCTTCGGATGAGCAGTTCTTC | CASRRISGGASDEQFF
NA | TRBJ1-1 | many | TRBV18 | TGTGCCAGCTCACCCTTGGGACAGAACACTGAAGCTTTCTTT | CASSPLGQNTEAFF
NA | TRBJ1-2 | once | TRBV30 | TGTGCCTGGAGTGTACGTCACTTCCTTAGCTTC | CAWSVRHFLSF
TRBD1 | TRBJ1-4 | many | TRBV20-1 | TGCAGTGCTAGACGCGGACAGGGGAATGAAAAACTGTTTTTT | CSARRGQGNEKLFF
NA | TRBJ2-3 | many | TRBV11-2 | TGTGCCTGGGGGGGCGGCACAGATACGCAGTATTTT | CAWGGGTDTQYF
NA | TRBJ2-1 | many | TRBV7-2 | TGTGCCAGCAGCTTAGCCGTGGGGGCCGGTTACAATGAGCAGTTCTTC | CASSLAVGAGYNEQFF
TRBD2 | TRBJ2-7 | many | TRBV6-6 | TGTGCCAGCAGCTCGGGGGGGGAGCAGTACTTC | CASSSGGEQYF
TRBD1 | TRBJ2-2 | many | TRBV12-3/TRBV12-4 | TGTGCCAGCAGGCGACAGGGGAACACCGGGGAGCTGTTTTTT | CASRRQGNTGELFF